This T cell receptor (beta chain) was recovered during a study of brain T cells in children with intractable seizures (dated by TCRdb to the early 2020s). Background for the entire study: A NanoString immunology panel was first used to screen resected brain tissue from 50 to 65 pediatric epilepsy surgery cases for immune gene transcripts. Of the 12 selected surgery cases, pre-surgery blood was also sequenced for eight, so four had brain tissue only.

The immunoSEQ assay was used to generate TCR beta chain sequences from genomic DNA. In the authors' own workflow: CDR3 sequences that did not begin with the conserved framework cysteine at position 104 were removed manually. Clonality was calculated as one minus the normalized Shannon's Diversity Index, with values ranging from 0 (maximal diversity) to 1 (oligoclonal). Chi-squared comparison-of-proportions tests were used to check whether the frequency of the same CDR3 differed between samples, for example brain versus blood. Public clonotypes were found through immuneACCESS searches, while the VDJdb browser was used to judge similarity to known antiviral clonotypes. The immuneACCESS repertoire file appears here via TCRdb, limited to in-frame rearrangements. These files lack a portion of the clones; in checked studies, under half of the deficit traces to unresolved V genes, and the cause of the others is not known. Clonal size and the V and J genes are those of that table, whereas D and trimming came from the DNA. The sample table records under 400,000 clones; roughly 92% of these occur just once. Jointly, the top ten make up 4.5% to 7% of the sample.

This clone was seen once. The antigen this receptor binds is unknown. Base qualities were left out, and no much larger clone turns up one base away. This specimen's time point label, interpreted: blood from clinic visit 5 months post-surgery; TSC patient then seizure free. Surgery cases with the highest brain T cell transcript signatures were selected for TCR beta chain sequencing of brain tissue and, where available, blood. Prior to surgery, the patients had been treated with at least one anti-epileptic drug. The TCR-sequenced patients were children whose drug-resistant epilepsy was caused by tuberous sclerosis complex, focal cortical dysplasia, Rasmussen encephalitis or hemimegalencephaly. The Monarch genomic DNA purification kit was used to extract bulk genomic DNA from unsorted brain tissue and whole blood. CDR1 LNHDA and CDR2 SQIVND were looked up in the germline V gene (reference sequence). Relative to germline, V is missing 3 bases and J is missing 0 bases, with 5 bases of the junction outside any gene match. The CDR3 starts with the cysteine, ends with the phenylalanine, and has 18 residues. Only the CDR3 region is kept as DNA, spanning 54 bases read in frame from base 1.

Here is what the overall study found, with its caveats: Sequencing depth differed between pre- and post-surgery blood, so clones missing from the pre-surgery sample may reflect undersampling. The patients' HCMV serostatus was not known, and viral specificity was inferred solely from CDR3 sequence similarity.

This material consisted of peripheral blood, taken 4 to 6 months after surgery. The receptor comes from a boy in the first two years of life with tuberous sclerosis and intractable seizures. The sequence joins TRBV19 to TRBJ2-1; TRBD2 agrees with 13 junctional bases. The nucleotide sequence is TGTGCCAGTAGTATGGGACTAGCGGGACGACGCTCCTACAATGAGCAGTTCTTC. It is translated as CASSMGLAGRRSYNEQFF.